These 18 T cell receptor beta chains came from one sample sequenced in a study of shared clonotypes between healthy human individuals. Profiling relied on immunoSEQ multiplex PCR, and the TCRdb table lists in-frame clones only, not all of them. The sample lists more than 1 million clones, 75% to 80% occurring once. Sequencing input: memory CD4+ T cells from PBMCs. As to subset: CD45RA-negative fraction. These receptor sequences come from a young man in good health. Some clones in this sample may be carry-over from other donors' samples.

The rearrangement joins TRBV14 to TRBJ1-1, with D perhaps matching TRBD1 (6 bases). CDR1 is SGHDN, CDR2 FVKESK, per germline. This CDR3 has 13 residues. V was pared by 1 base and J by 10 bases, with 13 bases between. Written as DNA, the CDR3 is TGTGCCAGCAGCCAAGCCCCTGGGGGCGTAGCTTTCTTT. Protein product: CASSQAPGGVAFF.

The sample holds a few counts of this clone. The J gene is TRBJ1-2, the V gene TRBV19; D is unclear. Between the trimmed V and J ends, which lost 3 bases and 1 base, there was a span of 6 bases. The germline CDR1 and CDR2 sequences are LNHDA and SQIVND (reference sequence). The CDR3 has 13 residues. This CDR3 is CASSMAYNYGYTF. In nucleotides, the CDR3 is TGTGCCAGTAGTATGGCCTATAACTATGGCTACACCTTC.

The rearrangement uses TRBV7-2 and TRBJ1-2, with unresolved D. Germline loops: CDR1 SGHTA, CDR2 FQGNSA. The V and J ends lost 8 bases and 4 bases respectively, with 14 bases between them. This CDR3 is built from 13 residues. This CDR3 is CASVGLRGYGYTF. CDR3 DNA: TGTGCCAGCGTAGGACTGCGTGGCTATGGCTACACCTTC.

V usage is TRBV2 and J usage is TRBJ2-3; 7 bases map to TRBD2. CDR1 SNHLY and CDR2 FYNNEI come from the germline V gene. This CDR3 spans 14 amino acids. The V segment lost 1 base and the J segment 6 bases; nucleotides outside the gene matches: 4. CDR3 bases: TGTGCCAGCAGTGAAGGCGGGAGTTTCGATACGCAGTATTTT. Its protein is CASSEGGSFDTQYF. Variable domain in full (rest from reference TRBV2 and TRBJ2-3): EPEVTQTPSHQVTQMGQEVILRCVPISNHLYFYWYRQILGQKVEFLVSFYNNEISEKSEIFDDQFSVERPDGSNFTLKIRSTKLEDSAMYFCASSEGGSFDTQYFGPGTRLTVL.

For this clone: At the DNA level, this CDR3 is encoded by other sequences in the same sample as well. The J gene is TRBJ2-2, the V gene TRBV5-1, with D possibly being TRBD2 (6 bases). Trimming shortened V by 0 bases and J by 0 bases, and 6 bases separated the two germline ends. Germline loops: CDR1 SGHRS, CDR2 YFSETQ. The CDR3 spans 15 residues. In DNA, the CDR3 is TGCGCCAGCAGCTTGGGACTAGCGAACACCGGGGAGCTGTTTTTT. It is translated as CASSLGLANTGELFF.

CDR3 amino acids: CASRRTGYAGELFF. For the CDR3, the DNA is TGTGCCAGCCGGAGGACAGGGTATGCCGGGGAGCTGTTTTTT. V is TRBV7-2 and J is TRBJ2-2; TRBD1 matches 8 bases. Germline loops: CDR1 SGHTA, CDR2 FQGNSA. The CDR3 consists of 14 residues. V lost 8 bases, J lost 6 bases, and 8 bases stayed unmatched.

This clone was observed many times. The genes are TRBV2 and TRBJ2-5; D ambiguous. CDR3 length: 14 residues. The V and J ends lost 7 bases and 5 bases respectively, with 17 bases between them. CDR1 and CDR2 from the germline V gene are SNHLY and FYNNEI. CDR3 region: CASNSGSWTETQYF. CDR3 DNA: TGTGCCAGCAATAGTGGGTCCTGGACCGAGACCCAGTACTTC.

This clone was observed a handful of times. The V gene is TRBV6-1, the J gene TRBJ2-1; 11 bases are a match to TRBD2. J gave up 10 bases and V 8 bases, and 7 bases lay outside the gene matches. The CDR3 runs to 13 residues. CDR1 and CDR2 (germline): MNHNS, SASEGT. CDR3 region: CASQRLAGWEQFF. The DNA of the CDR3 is TGTGCCAGCCAGAGACTAGCGGGATGGGAGCAGTTCTTC.

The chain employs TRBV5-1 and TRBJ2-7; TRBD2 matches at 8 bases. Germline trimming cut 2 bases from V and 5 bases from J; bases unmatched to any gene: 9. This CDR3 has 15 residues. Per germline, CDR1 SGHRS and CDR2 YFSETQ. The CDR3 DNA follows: TGCGCCAGCAGCTTAGCCAGCGGGAGTACGGACGAGCAGTACTTC. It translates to CASSLASGSTDEQYF.

CDR3 in amino acids: CASSVRTSGRGRDTQYF. Here the CDR3 DNA reads TGTGCCAGCAGCGTAAGGACTAGCGGGAGGGGAAGAGATACGCAGTATTTT. The rearrangement uses TRBV9 and TRBJ2-3; the match to TRBD2 covers 15 bases. Germline CDR1 SGDLS, CDR2 YYNGEE. The length of the CDR3 is 17 residues. Trimming removed 1 base from V and 5 bases from J; junction bases left unmatched: 5.

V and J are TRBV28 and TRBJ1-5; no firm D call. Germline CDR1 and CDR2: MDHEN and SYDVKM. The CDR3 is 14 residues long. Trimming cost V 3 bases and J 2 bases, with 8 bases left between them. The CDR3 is CASSFRIGNQPQHF. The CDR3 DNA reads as TGTGCCAGCAGTTTTAGAATCGGCAATCAGCCCCAGCATTTT.

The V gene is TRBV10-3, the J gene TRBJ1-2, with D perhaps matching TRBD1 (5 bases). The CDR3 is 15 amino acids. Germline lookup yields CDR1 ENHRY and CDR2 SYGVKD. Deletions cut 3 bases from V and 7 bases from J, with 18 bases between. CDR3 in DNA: TGTGCCATCAGTGATCTCGGAATTGGGGCTAGTGGCTACACCTTC. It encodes CAISDLGIGASGYTF.

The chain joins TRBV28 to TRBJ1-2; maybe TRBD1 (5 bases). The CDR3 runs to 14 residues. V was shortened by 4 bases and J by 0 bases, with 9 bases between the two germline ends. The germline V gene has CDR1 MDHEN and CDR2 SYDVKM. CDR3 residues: CASSWGAPNYGYTF. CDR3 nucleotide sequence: TGTGCCAGCAGTTGGGGCGCCCCTAACTATGGCTACACCTTC.

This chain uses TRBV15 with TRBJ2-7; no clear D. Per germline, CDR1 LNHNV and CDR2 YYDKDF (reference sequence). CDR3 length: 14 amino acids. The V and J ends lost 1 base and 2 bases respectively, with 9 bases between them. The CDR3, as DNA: TGTGCCACCAGCAGAGTAAATAAAGCCTACGAGCAGTACTTC. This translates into CATSRVNKAYEQYF.

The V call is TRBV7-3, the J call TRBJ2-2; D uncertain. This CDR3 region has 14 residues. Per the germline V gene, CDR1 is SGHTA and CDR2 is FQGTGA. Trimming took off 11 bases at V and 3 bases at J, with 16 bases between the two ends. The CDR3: CAPGRLRDTGELFF. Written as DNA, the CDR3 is TGTGCCCCCGGCCGATTAAGGGACACCGGGGAGCTGTTTTTT.

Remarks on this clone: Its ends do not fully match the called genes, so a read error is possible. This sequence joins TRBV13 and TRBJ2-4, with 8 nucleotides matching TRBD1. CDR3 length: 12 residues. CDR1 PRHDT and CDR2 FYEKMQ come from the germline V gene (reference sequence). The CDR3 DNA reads TGTGCCAGCAGCTTAGTGTGGGGACAGGTAAACTTC. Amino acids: CASSLVWGQVNF. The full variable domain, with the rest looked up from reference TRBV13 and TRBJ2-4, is AAGVIQSPRHLIKEKRETATLKCYPIPRHDTVYWYQQGPGQDPQFLISFYEKMQSDKGSIPDRFSAQQFSDYHSELNMSSLELGDSALYFCASSLVWGQVNFGAGTRLSVL.

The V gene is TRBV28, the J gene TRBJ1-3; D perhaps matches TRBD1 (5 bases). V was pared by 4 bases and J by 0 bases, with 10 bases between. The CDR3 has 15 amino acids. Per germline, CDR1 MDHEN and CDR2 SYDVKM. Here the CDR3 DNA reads TGTGCCAGCAGTTGGGGCAGAAACTCTGGAAACACCATATATTTT. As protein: CASSWGRNSGNTIYF.

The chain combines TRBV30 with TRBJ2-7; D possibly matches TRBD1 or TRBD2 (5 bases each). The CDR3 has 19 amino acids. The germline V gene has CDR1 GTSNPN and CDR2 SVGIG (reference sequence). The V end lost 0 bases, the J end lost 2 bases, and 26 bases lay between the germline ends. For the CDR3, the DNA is TGTGCCTGGAGTGTCGGGGCCTCGGGTACCGGAGGATTCACCTACGAGCAGTACTTC. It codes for CAWSVGASGTGGFTYEQYF.